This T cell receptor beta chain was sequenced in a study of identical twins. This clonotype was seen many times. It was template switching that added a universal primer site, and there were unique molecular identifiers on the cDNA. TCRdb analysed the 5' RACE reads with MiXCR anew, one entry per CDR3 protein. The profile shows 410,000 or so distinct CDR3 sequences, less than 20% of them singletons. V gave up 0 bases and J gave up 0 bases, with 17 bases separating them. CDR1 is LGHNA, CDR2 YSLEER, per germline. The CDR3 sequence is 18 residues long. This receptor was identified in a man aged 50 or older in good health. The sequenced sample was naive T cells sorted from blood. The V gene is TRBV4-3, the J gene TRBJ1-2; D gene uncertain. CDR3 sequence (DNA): TGCGCCAGCAGCCAAGATTATCGGGTCCGGGAAACTAACTATGGCTACACCTTC. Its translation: CASSQDYRVRETNYGYTF.